Following are 10 T cell receptor beta chains from one sample sequenced in a study of beta chain features in type 1 diabetes. Findings and limits, study-wide: Patients with Type 1 diabetes showed moderately but significantly shorter TCRB CDR3s in all four CD4+ subsets.

The entirety of the isolated RNA underwent reverse transcription, so expressed TCRB transcripts were sequenced. Clones were sequenced by immunoSEQ multiplex PCR, and TCRdb holds only the in-frame ones, with some missing. Of hundreds of thousands of clones listed, over 11% are singletons. Their target antigens are unknown. Sequencing was performed on naive CD4+ T cells from blood. These TCRs come from a man aged 18 to 35 with type 1 diabetes.

This clone has more than one count but fewer than ten. Written as DNA, the CDR3 is TGTGCCAGCAGCTTGGGCTCCGGGACAGGGTACGAGCAGTACTTC. Its protein is CASSLGSGTGYEQYF. The chain has TRBV7-9 and TRBJ2-7, with TRBD1 matching 9 bases. The CDR3 runs to 15 residues. In germline, CDR1 is SEHNR, CDR2 FQNEAQ (reference sequence). The V segment lost 3 bases and the J segment 4 bases; nucleotides outside the gene matches: 7. The full variable domain, completed using reference TRBV7-9 and TRBJ2-7, is DTGVSQNPRHKITKRGQNVTFRCDPISEHNRLYWYRQTLGQGPEFLTYFQNEAQLEKSRLLSDRFSAERPKGSFSTLEIQRTEQGDSAMYLCASSLGSGTGYEQYFGPGTRLTVT.

This clone has a handful of counts. The chain links TRBV6-5 to TRBJ1-2; D call uncertain. V was clipped by 6 bases and J by 3 bases, with 17 bases between them. Germline CDR1 and CDR2: MNHEY and SVGAGI. This CDR3 has 15 residues. The CDR3 DNA reads TGTGCCAGCAGCAGCCGGACGGGCCGAGACTATGGCTACACCTTC. This translates into CASSSRTGRDYGYTF.

The chain employs TRBV4-3 and TRBJ2-5; no clear D gene. Trimming took off 0 bases at V and 5 bases at J, with 10 bases between the two ends. Germline loops: CDR1 LGHNA, CDR2 YSLEER. The CDR3 is 14 residues long. CDR3 region: CASSQEGSRETQYF. The CDR3, as DNA: TGCGCCAGCAGCCAAGAGGGGTCGCGGGAGACCCAGTACTTC.

The rearrangement uses TRBV7-3 and TRBJ2-3; 10 bases line up with TRBD1. Trimming took 2 bases from V and 5 from J; bases not matched to a gene: 7. This CDR3 has 16 residues. Per germline, CDR1 SGHTA and CDR2 FQGTGA. CDR3 DNA sequence: TGTGCCAGCAGCTTAGAGACAGGGGGCTTCAGAGATACGCAGTATTTT. Protein sequence: CASSLETGGFRDTQYF. Combining the CDR3 with reference TRBV7-3 and TRBJ2-3 gives the whole variable domain GAGVSQTPSNKVTEKGKYVELRCDPISGHTALYWYRQSLGQGPEFLIYFQGTGAADDSGLPNDRFFAVRPEGSVSTLKIQRTERGDSAVYLCASSLETGGFRDTQYFGPGTRLTVL.

This clone was recorded a few times. The rearrangement uses TRBV4-3 and TRBJ2-7; the match to TRBD2 covers 7 bases. Germline loops: CDR1 LGHNA, CDR2 YSLEER. The CDR3 covers 16 residues. The junction had 6 bases not matched to a gene; V was cut back by 1 base and J by 0 bases. CDR3 residues: CASSQVAAGTSYEQYF. CDR3 bases: TGCGCCAGCAGCCAAGTGGCAGCGGGGACCTCCTACGAGCAGTACTTC.

A few counts support this clone. The chain combines TRBV30 with TRBJ1-5; D is possibly TRBD1 (5 bases). The CDR3 is 12 residues long. Germline assignment: CDR1 GTSNPN and CDR2 SVGIG (reference sequence). V lost 3 bases and J 7 bases, leaving 10 bases between the germline ends. The DNA for the CDR3 is TGTGCCTGGAGGAGGGGCGAGCAGCCCCAGCATTTT. Translating it yields CAWRRGEQPQHF.

This clone showed up just a few times. The chain links TRBV9 to TRBJ2-5, with 7 bases identical to TRBD2. Unmatched junction bases numbered 14, after V lost 5 bases and J lost 4 bases. The CDR3 contains 16 residues. Germline CDR1 and CDR2: SGDLS and YYNGEE. CDR3 sequence: CASSLAGDWTVETQYF. In DNA form, the CDR3 reads TGTGCCAGCAGTCTCGCGGGGGACTGGACGGTAGAGACCCAGTACTTC. Full variable domain (rest looked up from reference TRBV9 and TRBJ2-5): DSGVTQTPKHLITATGQRVTLRCSPRSGDLSVYWYQQSLDQGLQFLIQYYNGEERAKGNILERFSAQQFPDLHSELNLSSLELGDSALYFCASSLAGDWTVETQYFGPGTRLLVL.

This clone was seen only a few times. V is TRBV30 and J is TRBJ2-4, with D unresolved. V was cut by 3 bases and J by 0 bases, with 12 bases left in between. CDR3 size: 15 residues. Per germline, CDR1 GTSNPN and CDR2 SVGIG (reference sequence). Here the CDR3 reads CAWRNEVLAKNIQYF. The CDR3 coding sequence is TGTGCCTGGAGGAATGAGGTACTAGCCAAAAACATTCAGTACTTC.

The V gene is TRBV29-1, the J gene TRBJ2-5; 8 nucleotides agree with TRBD2. Per germline, CDR1 SQVTM and CDR2 ANQGSEA. This CDR3 comprises 12 residues. Here the CDR3 reads CTGGAGDETQYF. The DNA of the CDR3 is TGCACCGGGGGGGCGGGAGATGAGACCCAGTACTTC.

The DNA for the CDR3 is TGTGCCAGCACTTTACTCAACGGGGTCCCCAATCAGCCCCAGCATTTT. It is translated as CASTLLNGVPNQPQHF. This sequence joins TRBV6-6 and TRBJ1-5; no firm D call. V shed 7 bases and J shed 3 bases, with 19 bases lying between them. This CDR3 has 16 residues. Germline V gene lookup returns CDR1 MNHNY and CDR2 SVGAGI (reference sequence).